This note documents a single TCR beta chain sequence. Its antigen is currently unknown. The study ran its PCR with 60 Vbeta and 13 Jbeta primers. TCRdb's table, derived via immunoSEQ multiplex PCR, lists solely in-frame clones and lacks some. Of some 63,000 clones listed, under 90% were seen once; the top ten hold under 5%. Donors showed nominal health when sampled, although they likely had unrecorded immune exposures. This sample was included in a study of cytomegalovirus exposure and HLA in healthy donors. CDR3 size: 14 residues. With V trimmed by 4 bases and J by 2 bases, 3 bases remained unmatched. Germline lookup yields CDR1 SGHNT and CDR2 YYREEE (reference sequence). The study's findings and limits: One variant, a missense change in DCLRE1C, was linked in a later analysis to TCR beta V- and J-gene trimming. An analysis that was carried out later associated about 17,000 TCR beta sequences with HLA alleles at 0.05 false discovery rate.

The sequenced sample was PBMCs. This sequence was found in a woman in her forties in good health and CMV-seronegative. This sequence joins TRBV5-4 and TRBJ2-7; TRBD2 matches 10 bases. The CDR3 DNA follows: TGTGCCAGCAGCCTTACTAGCGGGACCTACGAGCAGTACTTC. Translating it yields CASSLTSGTYEQYF.